This entry describes one T cell receptor (beta chain). Antigen specificity is unknown. What was amplified from RNA transcripts were TCR beta CDR3 regions. First-round RT-PCR of the TCR CDR3 relied on the HTBI primer set. TCRdb recomputed calls from the multiplex PCR reads with MiXCR, one row per CDR3 protein. The sample has about 840,000 distinct CDR3 sequences, roughly 37% seen once; the top ten hold approximately 10%. This sample was included in a study of T cells in Graves' hyperthyroidism and ophthalmopathy. V lost 5 bases to trimming and J lost 4 bases, with 15 bases between them. Germline V CDR1 and CDR2: SGHAT, FQNNGV. This CDR3 spans 14 amino acids. Study-level results: Most thyroid clonotypes that were expanded above 0.001 also turned up in blood. In simple terms, a model built on 13 V-J features told ophthalmopathy apart from stable hyperthyroidism.

The rearrangement joins TRBV11-2 to TRBJ2-7; a possible D gene is TRBD1 (5 bases). This clonotype was sampled from a man between 18 and 35 years old with Graves' hyperthyroidism. Specimen: blood. The CDR3 here is CASSLQGGRYEQYF. CDR3 DNA sequence: TGTGCCAGCAGCCTCCAGGGCGGAAGGTACGAGCAGTACTTC.